Listed here are 9 T cell receptor beta chains from one sample, sequenced in a study of T cells after yellow fever vaccination. MiXCR, applied by TCRdb to the 5' RACE reads, yields one record per CDR3 protein. The sample gives about 260,000 distinct CDR3 sequences, around 5.2% of which show up once; under 3.5% is in the top ten. The sequencing here drew on CD4+ T cells sorted from PBMCs, taken on the day of the yellow fever booster vaccination. The receptors here all came from a man younger than 35 who received the YFV17D yellow fever vaccine.

This clonotype was observed a few times. The CDR3 spells CASSPPGRSNEKLFF. The CDR3 DNA reads TGCGCCAGCAGCCCCCCGGGTCGGAGCAATGAAAAACTGTTTTTT. The chain carries TRBV4-1 and TRBJ1-4; D gene unclear. V was trimmed by 4 bases and J by 5 bases, leaving 14 bases between them. CDR3 length: 15 amino acids. Germline CDR1 is MGHRA and CDR2 is YSYEKL.

In its sample, this clonotype was seen many times. The CDR3 here is CASSQSGTANTEAFF. CDR3 DNA sequence: TGCGCCAGCAGCCAATCCGGGACAGCGAACACTGAAGCTTTCTTT. The chain recombines TRBV4-1 with TRBJ1-1, with 7 bases aligning to TRBD1. The CDR3 has 15 residues. CDR1 MGHRA and CDR2 YSYEKL come from the germline V gene. Trimming at V came to 2 bases and at J to 1 base, leaving 4 bases not matched to a gene.

This clonotype was picked up many times. The CDR3 loop reads CASTFRRGLMGYTF. The CDR3 DNA is TGTGCCAGCACCTTCCGCAGGGGGCTAATGGGCTACACCTTC. This chain connects TRBV6-5 to TRBJ1-2; 8 bases line up with TRBD1. Unmatched junction bases numbered 12, after V lost 7 bases and J lost 8 bases. The length of the CDR3 is 14 residues. The germline gives CDR1 MNHEY, CDR2 SVGAGI.

This clonotype was detected only a few times. The gene calls are TRBV11-2 and TRBJ2-2, with D maybe TRBD1 (6 bases). CDR1 is SGHAT and CDR2 is FQNNGV in the germline V gene. Trimming took off 8 bases at V and 1 base at J, with 14 bases between the two ends. This CDR3 is 15 amino acids long. CDR3 sequence: CASRPMTGNTGELFF. As DNA, the CDR3 is TGTGCCAGCCGCCCTATGACAGGGAACACCGGGGAGCTGTTTTTT.

This clonotype occurred a few times. The chain joins TRBV7-3 to TRBJ2-5, with D possibly TRBD1 on 5 matching bases. Trimming cost V 5 bases and J 5 bases, with 12 bases left between them. The CDR3 covers 13 residues. Germline V gene lookup returns CDR1 SGHTA and CDR2 FQGTGA. The CDR3, as DNA: TGTGCCAGCAGCCGCAGGGTCGGGGAGACCCAGTACTTC. Translation gives CASSRRVGETQYF.

This clonotype was seen more than once but under ten times. The chain employs TRBV7-9 and TRBJ2-6; 11 nucleotides agree with TRBD1. This CDR3 comprises 18 residues. Germline V CDR1 and CDR2: SEHNR, FQNEAQ (reference sequence). With 5 bases clipped from V and 2 bases from J, the junction kept 8 bases outside the gene matches. CDR3 in amino acids: CASSGRDRGNPGANVLTF. CDR3 nucleotide sequence: TGTGCCAGCAGCGGAAGGGACAGGGGGAACCCTGGGGCCAACGTCCTGACTTTC.

The V and J genes are TRBV15 and TRBJ1-6; D is unresolved. The CDR3 is 19 amino acids. V was cut by 3 bases and J by 0 bases, with 18 bases left in between. From germline, CDR1 is LNHNV and CDR2 YYDKDF (reference sequence). The CDR3 protein is CATSRTPLRTGSYNSPLHF. The CDR3 DNA reads TGTGCCACCAGCAGGACCCCACTCCGGACGGGCTCCTATAATTCACCCCTCCACTTT. Full variable domain (missing parts from reference TRBV15 and TRBJ1-6): DAMVIQNPRYQVTQFGKPVTLSCSQTLNHNVMYWYQQKSSQAPKLLFHYYDKDFNNEADTPDNFQSRRPNTSFCFLDIRSPGLGDTAMYLCATSRTPLRTGSYNSPLHFGNGTRLTVT.

This rearrangement joins TRBV5-1 to TRBJ2-5; no reliable D call. V was clipped by 3 bases and J by 5 bases, with 11 bases between them. This CDR3 is 13 amino acids long. CDR1 and CDR2 (germline): SGHRS, YFSETQ. CDR3 amino acids: CASSSESVETQYF. CDR3 sequence (DNA): TGCGCCAGCAGCTCTGAGTCTGTTGAGACCCAGTACTTC.

This clonotype has more than one count but fewer than ten. The V and J genes are TRBV12-3 or TRBV12-4 and TRBJ2-5, with 14 bases that match TRBD2. Trimming took 6 bases from V and 5 from J; bases not matched to a gene: 8. There are 16 residues in the CDR3. CDR3 coding DNA: TGTGCCAGCAGCTCTGGACTAGCGGGGGGTCGTGAGACCCAGTACTTC. It specifies CASSSGLAGGRETQYF.